This T cell receptor beta chain was recorded in a study of blood T cell repertoires in COVID-19. For the study at large: Some COVID-19 samples were acute and others convalescent; all came from the United States, Italy and Spain. Nucleic acid was either cDNA or gDNA, and it came from T cells, B-cell-depleted T cells, or PBMCs.

Germline V gene data show CDR1 as SGHRS and CDR2 as YFSETQ. V dropped 6 bases and J dropped 4 bases, with 19 bases sitting between them. There are 15 residues in the CDR3. In the authors' methods: Reference gene primers were amplified, and this amplification served to estimate nucleated cell counts. This table comes from immunoSEQ multiplex PCR, and its TCRdb copy is limited to in-frame clones, with some not included. V and J calls and clone size come straight from that table; D and trimming were deduced from the DNA. The sample lists about 26,000 clones; 70% to 90% were seen once. The clonotype comes from a human donor in a cohort sampled during active COVID-19. Input material: peripheral blood. The J gene is TRBJ2-5, the V gene TRBV5-1; D remains ambiguous. Here the CDR3 reads CASTGNPPRRETQYF. The CDR3, as DNA: TGCGCCAGCACAGGAAACCCTCCTCGTCGAGAGACCCAGTACTTC.